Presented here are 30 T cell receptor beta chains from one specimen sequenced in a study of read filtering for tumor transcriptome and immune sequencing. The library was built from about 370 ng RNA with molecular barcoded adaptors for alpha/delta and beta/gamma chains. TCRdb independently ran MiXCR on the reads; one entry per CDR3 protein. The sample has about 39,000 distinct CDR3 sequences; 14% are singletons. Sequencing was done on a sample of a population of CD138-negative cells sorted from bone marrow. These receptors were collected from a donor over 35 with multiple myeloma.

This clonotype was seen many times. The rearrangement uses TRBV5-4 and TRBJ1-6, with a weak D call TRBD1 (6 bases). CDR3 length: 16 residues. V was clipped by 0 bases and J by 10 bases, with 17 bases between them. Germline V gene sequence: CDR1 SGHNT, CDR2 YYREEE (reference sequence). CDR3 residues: CASSLDLRGTGSPLHF. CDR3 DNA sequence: TGTGCCAGCAGCTTGGACCTCAGGGGAACGGGATCACCCCTCCACTTT.

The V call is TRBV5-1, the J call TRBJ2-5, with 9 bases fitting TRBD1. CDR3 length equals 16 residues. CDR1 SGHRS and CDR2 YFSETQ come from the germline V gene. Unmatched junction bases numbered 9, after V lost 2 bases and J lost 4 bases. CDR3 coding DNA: TGCGCCAGCAGCTTAGGGACAGGGTCGCTTGCAGAGACCCAGTACTTC. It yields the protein CASSLGTGSLAETQYF.

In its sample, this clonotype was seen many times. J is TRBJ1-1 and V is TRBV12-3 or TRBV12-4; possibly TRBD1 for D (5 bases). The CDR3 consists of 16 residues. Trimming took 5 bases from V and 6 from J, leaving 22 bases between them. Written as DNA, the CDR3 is TGTGCCAGCAGTCCCCCCTCGGGACGGTGGGTCTCTGAAGCTTTCTTT. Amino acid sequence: CASSPPSGRWVSEAFF.

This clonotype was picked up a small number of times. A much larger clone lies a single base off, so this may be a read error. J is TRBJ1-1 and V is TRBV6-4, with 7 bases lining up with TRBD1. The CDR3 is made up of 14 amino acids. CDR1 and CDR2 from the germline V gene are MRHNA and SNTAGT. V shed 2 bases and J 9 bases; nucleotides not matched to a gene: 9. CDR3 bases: TGTGCCAGCAGTGACCCGACGAGACAGGGAAAAGCTTTCTTT. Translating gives CASSDPTRQGKAFF.

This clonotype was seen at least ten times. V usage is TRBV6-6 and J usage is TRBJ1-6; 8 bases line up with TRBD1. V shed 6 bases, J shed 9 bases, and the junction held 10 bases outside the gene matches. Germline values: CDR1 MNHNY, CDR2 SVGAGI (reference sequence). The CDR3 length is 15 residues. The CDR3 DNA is TGTGCCAGCAGACCCATGACAGGGGACGGTTCACCCCTCCACTTT. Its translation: CASRPMTGDGSPLHF.

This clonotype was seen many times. In nucleotides, the CDR3 is TGTGCCAGCAGCCAGGGGGGGAGAGGACGAGGCATGAACACTGAAGCTTTCTTT. Its protein is CASSQGGRGRGMNTEAFF. The J gene is TRBJ1-1, the V gene TRBV11-2; 7 positions agree with TRBD1. The germline CDR1 and CDR2 sequences are SGHAT and FQNNGV. Unmatched junction bases numbered 15, after V lost 5 bases and J lost 0 bases. The length of the CDR3 is 18 residues.

The CDR3 reads CASSLEGSDTEAFF. Written as DNA, the CDR3 is TGTGCCAGCAGTTTGGAAGGGTCGGACACTGAAGCTTTCTTT. V gene TRBV12-3 or TRBV12-4 combines with J gene TRBJ1-1; D is undetermined. The V end was cut by 3 bases, the J end by 3 bases, with 11 bases between. The CDR3 contains 14 residues.

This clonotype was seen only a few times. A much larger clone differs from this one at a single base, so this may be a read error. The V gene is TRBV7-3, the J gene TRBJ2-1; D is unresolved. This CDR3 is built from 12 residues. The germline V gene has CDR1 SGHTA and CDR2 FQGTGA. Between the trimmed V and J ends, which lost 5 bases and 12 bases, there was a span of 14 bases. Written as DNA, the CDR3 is TGTGCCAGCAGCCACCCGTCGGATGTGCAGTTCTTC. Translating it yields CASSHPSDVQFF. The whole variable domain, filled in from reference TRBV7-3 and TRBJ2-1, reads GAGVSQTPSNKVTEKGKYVELRCDPISGHTALYWYRQSLGQGPEFLIYFQGTGAADDSGLPNDRFFAVRPEGSVSTLKIQRTERGDSAVYLCASSHPSDVQFFGPGTRLTVL.

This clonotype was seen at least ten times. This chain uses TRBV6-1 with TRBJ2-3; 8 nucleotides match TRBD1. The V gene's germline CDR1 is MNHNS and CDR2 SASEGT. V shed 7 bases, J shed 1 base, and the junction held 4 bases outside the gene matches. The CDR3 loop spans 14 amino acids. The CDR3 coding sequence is TGTGCCAGCACCAGGACAGGGCGCACAGATACGCAGTATTTT. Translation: CASTRTGRTDTQYF.

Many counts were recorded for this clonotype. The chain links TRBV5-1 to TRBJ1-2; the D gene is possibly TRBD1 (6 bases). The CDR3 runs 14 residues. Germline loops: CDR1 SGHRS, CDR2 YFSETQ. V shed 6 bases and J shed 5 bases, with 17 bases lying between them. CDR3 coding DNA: TGCGCCAGCACCCCTGGGGGCGACACGTATGGCTACACCTTC. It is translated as CASTPGGDTYGYTF.

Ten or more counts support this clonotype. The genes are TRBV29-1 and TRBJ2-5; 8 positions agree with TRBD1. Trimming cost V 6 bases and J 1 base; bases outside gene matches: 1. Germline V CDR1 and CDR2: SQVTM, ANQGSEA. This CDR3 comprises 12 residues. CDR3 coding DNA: TGCAGCGTGGGACAGGTCCAAGAGACCCAGTACTTC. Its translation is CSVGQVQETQYF.

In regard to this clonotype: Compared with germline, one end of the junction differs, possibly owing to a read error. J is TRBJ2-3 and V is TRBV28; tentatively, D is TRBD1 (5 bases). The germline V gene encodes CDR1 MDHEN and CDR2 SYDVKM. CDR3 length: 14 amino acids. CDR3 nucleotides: TGTGCCGGCAGTTTCTTACAGGGCACAGATACGCAGTATTTT. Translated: CAGSFLQGTDTQYF.

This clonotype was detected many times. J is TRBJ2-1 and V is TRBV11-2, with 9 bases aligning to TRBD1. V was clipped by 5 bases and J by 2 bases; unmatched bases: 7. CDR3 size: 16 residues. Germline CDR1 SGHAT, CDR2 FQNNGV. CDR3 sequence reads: CASSRRDRVTYNEQFF. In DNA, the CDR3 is TGTGCCAGCAGCCGACGGGACAGGGTGACCTACAATGAGCAGTTCTTC.

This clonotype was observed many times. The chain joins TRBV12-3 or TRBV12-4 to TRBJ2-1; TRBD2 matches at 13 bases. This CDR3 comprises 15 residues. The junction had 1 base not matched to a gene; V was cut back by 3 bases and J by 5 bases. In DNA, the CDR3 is TGTGCCAGCAGTTTCGGGACTAGCGGGAACAATGAGCAGTTCTTC. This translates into CASSFGTSGNNEQFF.

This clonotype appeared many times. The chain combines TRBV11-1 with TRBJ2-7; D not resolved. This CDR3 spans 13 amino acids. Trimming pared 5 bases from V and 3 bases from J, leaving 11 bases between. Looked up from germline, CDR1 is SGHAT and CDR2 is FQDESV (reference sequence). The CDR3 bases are TGTGCCAGCAGCCCCCCGCCCGGCTACGAGCAGTACTTC. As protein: CASSPPPGYEQYF.

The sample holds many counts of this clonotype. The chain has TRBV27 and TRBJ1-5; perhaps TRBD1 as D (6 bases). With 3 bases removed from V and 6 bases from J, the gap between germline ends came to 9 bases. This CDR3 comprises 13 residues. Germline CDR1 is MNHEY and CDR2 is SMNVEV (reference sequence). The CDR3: CASSLGGTQPQHF. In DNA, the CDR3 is TGTGCCAGCAGTTTGGGGGGCACTCAGCCCCAGCATTTT.

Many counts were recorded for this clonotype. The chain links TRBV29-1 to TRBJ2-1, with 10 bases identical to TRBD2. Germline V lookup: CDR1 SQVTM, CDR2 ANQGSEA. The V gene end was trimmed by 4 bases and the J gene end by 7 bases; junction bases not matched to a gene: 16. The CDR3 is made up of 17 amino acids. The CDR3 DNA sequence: TGCAGCGTTGCTCCAAGAACAGCGGGGGGGTTTGGTAATGAGCAGTTCTTC. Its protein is CSVAPRTAGGFGNEQFF.

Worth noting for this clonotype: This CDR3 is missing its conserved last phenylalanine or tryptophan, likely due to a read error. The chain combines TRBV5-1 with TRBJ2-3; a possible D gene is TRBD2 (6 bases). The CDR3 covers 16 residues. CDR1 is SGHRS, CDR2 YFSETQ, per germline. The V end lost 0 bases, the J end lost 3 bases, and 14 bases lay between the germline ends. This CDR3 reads CASSLVFGGETDTQYS. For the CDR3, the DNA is TGCGCCAGCAGCTTGGTTTTCGGAGGGGAGACAGATACGCAGTATTCT.

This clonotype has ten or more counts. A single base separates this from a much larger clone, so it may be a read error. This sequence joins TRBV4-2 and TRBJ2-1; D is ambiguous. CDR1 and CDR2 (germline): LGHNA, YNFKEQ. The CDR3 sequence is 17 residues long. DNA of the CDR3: TGTGCCTGCAGCCAAGAACCCTGGGTGAGCTCCTACAATGAGCAGTTCTTC. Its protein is CACSQEPWVSSYNEQFF.

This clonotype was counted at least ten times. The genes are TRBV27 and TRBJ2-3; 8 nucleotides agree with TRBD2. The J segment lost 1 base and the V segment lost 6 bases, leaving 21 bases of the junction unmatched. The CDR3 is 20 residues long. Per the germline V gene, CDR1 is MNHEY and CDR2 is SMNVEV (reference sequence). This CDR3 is CASRNPGERGKLWGTDTQYF. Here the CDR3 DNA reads TGTGCCAGCAGGAACCCCGGGGAGCGGGGGAAACTTTGGGGCACAGATACGCAGTATTTT.

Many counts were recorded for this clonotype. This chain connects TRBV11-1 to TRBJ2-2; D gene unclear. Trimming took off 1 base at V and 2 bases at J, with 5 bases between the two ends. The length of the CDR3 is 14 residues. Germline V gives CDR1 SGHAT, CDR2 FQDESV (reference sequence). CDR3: CASSLVPNTGELFF. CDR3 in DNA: TGTGCCAGCAGCTTAGTCCCCAACACCGGGGAGCTGTTTTTT. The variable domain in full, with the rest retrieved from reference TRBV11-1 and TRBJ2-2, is EAEVAQSPRYKITEKSQAVAFWCDPISGHATLYWYRQILGQGPELLVQFQDESVVDDSQLPKDRFSAERLKGVDSTLKIQPAELGDSAMYLCASSLVPNTGELFFGEGSRLTVL.

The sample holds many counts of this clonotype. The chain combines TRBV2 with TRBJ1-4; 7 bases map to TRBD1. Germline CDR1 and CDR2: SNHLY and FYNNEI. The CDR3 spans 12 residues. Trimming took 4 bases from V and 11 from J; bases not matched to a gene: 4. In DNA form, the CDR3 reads TGTGCCAGCAGTGTCACAGGGGTCAAACTGTTTTTT. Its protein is CASSVTGVKLFF.

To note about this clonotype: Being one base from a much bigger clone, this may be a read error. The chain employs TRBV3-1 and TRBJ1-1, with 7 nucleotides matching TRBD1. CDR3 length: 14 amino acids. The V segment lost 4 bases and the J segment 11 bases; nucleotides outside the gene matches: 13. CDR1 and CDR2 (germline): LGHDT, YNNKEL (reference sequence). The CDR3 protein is CASSRVEGAQVAFF. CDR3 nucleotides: TGTGCCAGCAGCCGAGTTGAGGGGGCGCAGGTCGCTTTCTTT.

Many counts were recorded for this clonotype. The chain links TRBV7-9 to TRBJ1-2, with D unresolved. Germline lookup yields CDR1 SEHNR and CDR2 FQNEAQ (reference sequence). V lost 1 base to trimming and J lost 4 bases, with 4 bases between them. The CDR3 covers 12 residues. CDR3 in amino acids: CASSLDFYGYTF. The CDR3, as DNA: TGTGCCAGCAGCTTAGACTTCTATGGCTACACCTTC.

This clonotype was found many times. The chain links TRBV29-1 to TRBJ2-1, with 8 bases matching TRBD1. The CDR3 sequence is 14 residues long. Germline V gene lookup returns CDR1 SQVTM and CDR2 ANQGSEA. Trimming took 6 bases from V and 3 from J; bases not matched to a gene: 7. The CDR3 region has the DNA TGCAGCGTCCCGGACAGGGTCGGCTACAATGAGCAGTTCTTC. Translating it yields CSVPDRVGYNEQFF.

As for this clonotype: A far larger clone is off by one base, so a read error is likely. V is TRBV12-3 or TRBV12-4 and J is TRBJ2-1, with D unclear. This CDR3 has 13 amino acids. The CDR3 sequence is CASGFDGYNEQSF. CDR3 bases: TGTGCTAGTGGTTTTGACGGCTACAATGAGCAGTCCTTC.

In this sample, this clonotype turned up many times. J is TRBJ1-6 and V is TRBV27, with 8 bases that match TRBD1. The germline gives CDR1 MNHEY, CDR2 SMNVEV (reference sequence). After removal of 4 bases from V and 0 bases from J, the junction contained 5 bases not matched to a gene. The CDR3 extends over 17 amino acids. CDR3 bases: TGTGCCAGCAGTTCCCGGACAGGGAGCTCCTATAATTCACCCCTCCACTTT. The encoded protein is CASSSRTGSSYNSPLHF.

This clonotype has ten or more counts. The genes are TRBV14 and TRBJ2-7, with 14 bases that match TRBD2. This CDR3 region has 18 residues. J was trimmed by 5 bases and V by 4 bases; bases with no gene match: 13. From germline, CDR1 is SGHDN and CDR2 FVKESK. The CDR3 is CASSPTSGRGVRTNEQYF. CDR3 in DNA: TGTGCCAGCAGCCCGACTAGCGGGAGGGGAGTTCGTACTAACGAGCAGTACTTC.

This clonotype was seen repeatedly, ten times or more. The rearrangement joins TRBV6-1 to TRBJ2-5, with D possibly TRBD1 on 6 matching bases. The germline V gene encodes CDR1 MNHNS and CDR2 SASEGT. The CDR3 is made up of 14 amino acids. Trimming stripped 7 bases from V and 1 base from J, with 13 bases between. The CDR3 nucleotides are TGTGCCAGCACCAAAGGGACACTCCAAGAGACCCAGTACTTC. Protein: CASTKGTLQETQYF.

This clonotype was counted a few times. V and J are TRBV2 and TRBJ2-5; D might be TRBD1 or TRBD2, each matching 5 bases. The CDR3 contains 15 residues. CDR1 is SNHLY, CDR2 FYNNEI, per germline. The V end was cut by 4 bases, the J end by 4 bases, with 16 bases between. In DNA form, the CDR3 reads TGTGCCAGCAGTGGGTTCGGGGCCTGGGGAGAGACCCAGTACTTC. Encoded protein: CASSGFGAWGETQYF.